The TCR beta chain described here comes from a study of T cell responses to AZD1222 COVID-19 vaccine. General study findings and limits: White British ancestry dominated among donors, who included more females, and clonal diversity was possibly underestimated. Repertoire sampling occurred only after the peak T cell response.

Germline V gene data show CDR1 as LNHNV and CDR2 as YYDKDF (reference sequence). CDR3 size: 16 residues. Trimming took off 5 bases at V and 2 bases at J, with 16 bases between the two ends. With regard to this clone: What it recognizes is unknown.

The table came from immunoSEQ multiplex PCR; TCRdb's copy has only in-frame clones and leaves some out. The data hold 120,000 to 150,000 clones, with about 90% observed a single time. The source was peripheral blood, collected on day 0 of AZD1222 vaccination. V and J are TRBV15 and TRBJ2-1, with D perhaps matching TRBD1 (6 bases). This clonotype originated in an adult in good health. CDR3 sequence: CATSGQSGTTYNEQFF. CDR3 nucleotides: TGTGCCACCAGCGGACAGTCCGGGACAACCTACAATGAGCAGTTCTTC.